The entry that follows covers one T cell receptor beta chain sequence. Its antigen is unidentified. Here immunoSEQ multiplex PCR was the method, and the copy in TCRdb shows in-frame clones only, minus some. The table lists about 150,000 clones, approximately 86% of them singletons, with under 20% in the top ten. V lost 3 bases and J 3 bases, leaving 9 bases between the germline ends. CDR1 and CDR2 from the germline V gene are KGHSH and LQKENI. The CDR3 covers 14 residues. Time point denoted: blood 4 weeks post-SBRT, at nephrectomy. The treatment denotes: 15 Gy SBRT to primary tumor, nephrectomy 4 weeks later. Nephrectomy followed 15 Gy stereotactic body radiation by 4 weeks. Serial blood draws occurred at baseline and 2 and 4 weeks post-SBRT. The data were obtained in a study of radiation and T cells in renal cell carcinoma. The study's findings and limits: Top tumor clonotypes rose in blood 2 weeks post-radiation, then contracted. Pretreatment tumor biopsies were lacking, so baseline clonotypes are unknown.

This clonotype was sampled from a woman aged 50 to 60 with renal cell carcinoma. The chain carries TRBV18 and TRBJ2-1; D ambiguous. The source was blood, collected from a patient whose treatment included radiotherapy and nephrectomy. The CDR3 nucleotides are TGTGCCAGCTCACCTATAGGGCACTACAATGAGCAGTTCTTC. Its translation is CASSPIGHYNEQFF.